The sequence of this TCR beta chain was determined in a study of T cell responses to AZD1222 COVID-19 vaccine. Germline V CDR1 and CDR2: MNHEY, SVGAGI. This CDR3 region has 14 residues. With 7 bases removed from V and 2 bases from J, the gap between germline ends came to 15 bases. Details on this clone: What it recognizes is unknown.

The study, taken as a whole, reports: The donors showed a predominance of white British ancestry and of females, with possible underestimation of clonal diversity. At baseline, just 6 or 7 AZD1222 recipients tested seropositive. When two AZD1222 doses had been given, Spike-specific TCR breadth and depth rose. Only after the peak T cell response were repertoires sampled.

Only in-frame clones appear in the TCRdb table, and some are missing; sequencing was by immunoSEQ multiplex PCR. The table has 97,000 or so clones, approximately 89% seen once. The source was peripheral blood, collected 28 days after the second AZD1222 dose. The chain combines TRBV6-5 with TRBJ2-7; D is tentatively TRBD1 or TRBD2 (5 bases each). This TCR came from an adult who received the AZD1222 COVID-19 vaccine. This CDR3 is CASTAGTVAYEQYF. The CDR3 DNA follows: TGTGCCAGCACCGCAGGGACGGTAGCCTACGAGCAGTACTTC.